These 7 T cell receptor beta chains were sequenced from one sample in a study of T cells expressing NK-cell markers. No DNA is given; TCRdb re-called the 5' RACE reads and lists each CDR3 protein once. This sample's clone table lists 400,000 to 500,000 distinct CDR3 sequences. The sample comprised blood T cells: a sorted CD56 or NKG2C T cell subset, CD4+ or CD8+ T cells, or bulk PBMC T cells (not recorded which). The receptors derive from a woman aged 18-69 years in good health.

V gene TRBV30 combines with J gene TRBJ2-1. CDR1 and CDR2 from the germline V gene are GTSNPN and SVGIG (reference sequence). CDR3 length: 14 amino acids. CDR3 protein: CAWSSEPIYNEQFF.

The rearrangement links TRBV11-2 to TRBJ2-1; with no DNA, the TCRdb D assignment of TRBD2 cannot be verified. From germline, CDR1 is SGHAT and CDR2 FQNNGV. This CDR3 is built from 15 residues. This chain's CDR3 is CASSFTPGLGYEQFF.

This chain joins TRBV28 and TRBJ2-7; no DNA is available, so the TRBD2 call from TCRdb remains unchecked. The CDR3 has 15 residues. From germline, CDR1 is MDHEN and CDR2 SYDVKM. CDR3 in amino acids: CASSGGTSWNYEQYF.

This sequence joins TRBV28 and TRBJ1-4; the TCRdb D gene call, TRBD1, has no DNA to confirm it. The V gene's germline CDR1 is MDHEN and CDR2 SYDVKM. This CDR3 spans 15 amino acids. The CDR3 sequence is CASSTGAPEGEKLFF.

The rearrangement links TRBV11-2 to TRBJ1-1; the D call from TCRdb, TRBD1, cannot be confirmed without DNA. The germline V gene has CDR1 SGHAT and CDR2 FQNNGV. The CDR3 spans 17 residues. The chain's CDR3 is CASSPVPVRIMNTEAFF. Full variable domain (outside the CDR3, taken from reference TRBV11-2 and TRBJ1-1): EAGVAQSPRYKIIEKRQSVAFWCNPISGHATLYWYQQILGQGPKLLIQFQNNGVVDDSQLPKDRFSAERLKGVDSTLKIQPAKLEDSAVYLCASSPVPVRIMNTEAFFGQGTRLTVV.

V gene TRBV3-1 combines with J gene TRBJ2-7; TCRdb names TRBD2, which stays unverified in the absence of DNA. This CDR3 spans 14 amino acids. Germline CDR1 is LGHDT and CDR2 is YNNKEL (reference sequence). CDR3 in amino acids: CASSRGGLSYEQYF.

The chain links TRBV20-1 to TRBJ1-2. The CDR3 consists of 13 residues. Germline lookup yields CDR1 DFQATT and CDR2 SNEGSKA (reference sequence). CDR3 in amino acids: CSARDEGLYGYTF.